This T cell receptor (beta chain) was identified in a study of post-analysis software for immune sequencing data. Broader study findings: Patients showed TRBV5-6, TRBV5-1 and TRBV20-1 among a few TRBV segments more frequent than in controls. Compared against controls, patients with multiple sclerosis displayed significantly lower normalized Chao1 diversity.

Remarks on this clonotype: Its antigen is undetermined.

Unique molecular identifiers had been added to the TCR beta cDNA libraries. TCRdb independently ran MiXCR on the PCR reads; one entry per CDR3 protein. The table lists about 820,000 distinct CDR3 sequences, approximately 53% of them singletons. The V gene's germline CDR1 is ENHRY and CDR2 SYGVKD. This CDR3 region has 13 residues. V lost 5 bases and J 5 bases, leaving 12 bases between the germline ends. The chain has TRBV10-3 and TRBJ1-1; no clear D gene. The TCR was taken from a girl under 18 with multiple sclerosis. Sequenced: blood. This CDR3 reads CAISYSTLTEAFF. The CDR3 DNA reads as TGTGCCATCAGTTACAGCACCTTAACTGAAGCTTTCTTT.